The rows below give T cell receptor beta chains drawn from one sample of a study of blood T cell repertoires in COVID-19. Method: immunoSEQ multiplex PCR; TCRdb's copy keeps in-frame clones and lacks some. Among about 47,000 clones listed, roughly four fifths were seen once. Specimen: peripheral blood. These receptors came from a man aged 55-75 years with active COVID-19. CDR3s leave out the opening cysteine and the closing phenylalanine or tryptophan. The D gene is left open where the match is weak. Size is omitted from some rows. Given values are once, few, many or a class for expanded clones.

abundance | d_gene | j_gene | v_gene | CDR3aa
NA | TRBD2 | TRBJ2-3 | TRBV6-1 | ASSELAGVGATDTQY
NA | TRBD1 | TRBJ1-2 | TRBV15 | ATSRVRGDRRNYGYT
NA | NA | TRBJ2-7 | TRBV27 | ASSLFAGVAGEQY
NA | TRBD2 | TRBJ2-7 | TRBV5-4 | ASSFSGGSVEQY
NA | NA | TRBJ2-2 | TRBV7-9 | ASSSVRLNTGELF
medium-sized | TRBD1 | TRBJ2-7 | TRBV27 | ASSSQTGVSSEQY
NA | TRBD1 | TRBJ1-2 | TRBV28 | ASSLWTGGRRLYGYT
NA | NA | TRBJ2-1 | TRBV30 | AWSANTNEQF
NA | NA | TRBJ2-5 | TRBV18 | ASSRGEETQY
NA | NA | TRBJ2-7 | TRBV6-5 | ASSSPTSYEQY
NA | TRBD1 | TRBJ2-7 | TRBV24-1 | ATSDSLDRSEQY
NA | NA | TRBJ1-3 | TRBV4-2 | ASRLHSGNTIY
NA | TRBD1 | TRBJ2-1 | TRBV24-1 | ATSDLGQGSYNEQF
few | NA | TRBJ1-5 | TRBV7-2 | ASSGGRRENQPQH
NA | NA | TRBJ2-5 | TRBV7-6 | ASSLLGKGEETQY
NA | TRBD2 | TRBJ2-3 | TRBV3-1/TRBV3-2 | ASSRLTSGVGDTQY
once | NA | TRBJ1-1 | TRBV9 | ASSVGGAGTEAF